A selection of T cell receptor beta chains follows, all from one sample in a study of T cell changes during pregnancy in multiple sclerosis. Here immunoSEQ multiplex PCR was the method, and the copy in TCRdb shows in-frame clones only, minus some. The table lists around 100,000 clones, about 89% of them singletons. Sample: peripheral blood, taken after pregnancy. These TCRs come from a female donor with multiple sclerosis, enrolled in a pregnancy study. Both conserved end residues are trimmed from each CDR3.

TRBJ2-2 | TRBV11-3 | ASSLAGLAGRPDTGELF
TRBJ2-2 | TRBV14 | ASSQDWGPTGELF
TRBJ2-7 | TRBV9 | ASSVRVGAGEQY
TRBJ2-1 | TRBV29-1 | SVEGTGGYEQF
TRBJ1-2 | TRBV9 | ASMSQGEGYT
TRBJ2-3 | TRBV5-8 | ASSWAIAGGSTDTQY
TRBJ2-2 | TRBV5-4 | ASSEGLAGAQYTGELF
TRBJ2-7 | TRBV9 | ASSGDYAYEQY
TRBJ1-1 | TRBV6-5 | ASSSRLKNTEAF
TRBJ2-7 | TRBV7-6 | ASSLEDGQWY
TRBJ1-2 | TRBV23-1 | ASGPSGYCGYT
TRBJ2-7 | TRBV27 | ASSSIPITGGLYEQY
TRBJ2-7 | TRBV2 | ASSFIPGQGRREQY
TRBJ2-1 | TRBV14 | ASSQDLPGGNEQF
TRBJ2-3 | TRBV2 | ASSDSSGGRPHTDTQY
TRBJ2-3 | TRBV6-5 | ASTSGGAAQDTQY
TRBJ2-7 | TRBV29-1 | SVIRDTYEQY
TRBJ2-4 | TRBV7-8 | ASSLGRLAGQNIQY
TRBJ1-1 | TRBV5-1 | ASRPGVGNTEAF
TRBJ1-1 | TRBV7-3 | ASSLDDRENTEAF
TRBJ1-2 | TRBV6-5 | ASSYAGYGYT
TRBJ2-7 | TRBV30 | AWSVTRFYEQY
TRBJ2-1 | TRBV5-1 | ASSLTTGARNEQF
TRBJ2-7 | TRBV5-4 | ASSSTGGFGFYEQY
TRBJ1-4 | TRBV5-5 | ASSLGPRQGQTLF
TRBJ1-3 | TRBV7-7 | ASSFISGNTIY
TRBJ2-1 | TRBV9 | ASSPQHWNEQF
TRBJ2-5 | TRBV7-9 | ASSSSGEETQY